In this sample, the clone carrying this T cell receptor beta chain turned up a few times. What it recognizes is unknown. These data are taken from a study of T cells after yellow fever vaccination. For the study at large: With SMART-Seq v4 Ultra Low Input, the fractions containing low cell numbers were prepared. Findings and caveats of the study: Some clonotypes, a small share, were shared between CD4 and CD8 compartments. Reappearance after the booster was observed for most primary-vaccination clones (about 97% CD4, about 91% CD8).

Trimming shortened V by 4 bases and J by 2 bases, and 5 bases separated the two germline ends. The CDR3 sequence is 12 residues long. Germline V gene data show CDR1 as SEHNR and CDR2 as FQNEAQ (reference sequence). A 5'RACE template-switching step, the method used to make TCR cDNA, added a universal primer site and UMIs. TCRdb called the 5' RACE reads again in MiXCR, with one record for every CDR3 protein. The profile covers 450,000 to 650,000 distinct CDR3 sequences, with roughly a fifth appearing a single time and about 16% taken by the ten largest. The rearrangement uses TRBV7-9 and TRBJ1-2, with D possibly being TRBD1 (5 bases). The sample in question was PBMCs, obtained approximately 22 days after the first yellow fever vaccination. This sequence originates from a man between 18 and 35 years old who received the YFV17D yellow fever vaccine. The CDR3 region has the DNA TGTGCCAGCAGCTGGGACAACTATGGCTACACCTTC. Translated: CASSWDNYGYTF.